A selection of T cell receptor beta chains follows, all from one sample in a study of OX40 agonist ivuxolimab in advanced cancers. Assay used: immunoSEQ multiplex PCR; TCRdb lists only in-frame clones, some missing. The repertoire has more than 100,000 clones, approximately 94% of them found once; the top ten carry more than 0.9%. Sequences were derived from CD4+ or CD8+ T cells sorted from blood, sampled in a trial of the OX40 agonist ivuxolimab. The receptors were sampled from an adult with an advanced solid tumor such as melanoma, head and neck, liver or kidney cancer. CDR3s include the opening cysteine and the closing phenylalanine or tryptophan. The D gene is left open where the match is weak. Clone size appears in some rows only: once, few, many, or a class for an expanded clone.

cdr3_length j_call d_call v_call clone_size cdr3_nt cdr3_aa
11 TRBJ2-7 NA TRBV20-1 NA TGCAGTGCTAGAGTATCCTACGAGCAGTACTTC CSARVSYEQYF
17 TRBJ1-4 NA TRBV10-2 NA TGCGCCAGCAGTGAGTCAGGGACTCCTCCACTTAATGAAAAACTGTTTTTT CASSESGTPPLNEKLFF
15 TRBJ2-2 NA TRBV19 NA TGTGCCAGTAGTGAAGGGAACAGATACACCGGGGAGCTGTTTTTT CASSEGNRYTGELFF
12 TRBJ2-5 NA TRBV5-1 NA TGCGCCAGCAGCTATTCCCAAGAGACCCAGTACTTC CASSYSQETQYF
16 TRBJ2-2 NA TRBV18 NA TGTGCCAGCTCACCACGTCCCGAGGTTTCCGCCGGGGAGCTGTTTTTT CASSPRPEVSAGELFF
19 TRBJ2-6 NA TRBV27 NA TGTGCCAGCAGCCCCATTTTGCAGGGGGGACTCTCTGGGGCCAACGTCCTGACTTTC CASSPILQGGLSGANVLTF
13 TRBJ2-7 NA TRBV7-2 NA TGTGCCAGCAGCTCAGCAGCCTACTACGAGCAGTACTTC CASSSAAYYEQYF
13 TRBJ2-1 NA TRBV5-4 once TGTGCCAGCAGCCGCCCCAGGGGTTTGGGGCAGTTCTTC CASSRPRGLGQFF
14 TRBJ2-3 TRBD2 TRBV6-5 once TGTGCCAGCAGTTACGGGCCGGGGGGAGATACGCAGTATTTT CASSYGPGGDTQYF
16 TRBJ1-5 NA TRBV7-2 NA TGTGCCAGCAGCTTCGACGGACGGTATAGCAATCAGCCCCAGCATTTT CASSFDGRYSNQPQHF
14 TRBJ1-3 TRBD1 TRBV30 NA TGTGCCTGGAGGTCAGGGGGAGCGGGAAACACCATATATTTT CAWRSGGAGNTIYF
19 TRBJ2-3 TRBD2 TRBV4-3 NA TGCGCCAGCAGCCCCTGGTTAGGGGCGGGGGGAGGAGGCACAGATACGCAGTATTTT CASSPWLGAGGGGTDTQYF
14 TRBJ1-2 NA TRBV15 NA TGTGCCACCAGCAGAGATCGGACAGCGTATGGCTACACCTTC CATSRDRTAYGYTF
15 TRBJ1-5 NA TRBV2 NA TGTGCCAGCAGCGTCGGGCCATATAGCAATCAGCCCCAGCATTTT CASSVGPYSNQPQHF
14 TRBJ1-2 NA TRBV5-5 NA TGTGCCAGCAGCTCTGGGGACCACAACTATGGCTACACCTTC CASSSGDHNYGYTF
11 TRBJ2-7 NA TRBV11-2 NA TGTGCCAGCAGCTCCCAGTACGAGCAGTACTTC CASSSQYEQYF
14 TRBJ1-3 NA TRBV29-1 NA TGCAGCGCCCTTCAGGAGAGGGGTGGAAACACCATATATTTT CSALQERGGNTIYF
15 TRBJ1-5 TRBD1 TRBV7-2 NA TGTGCCAGCAGCCTACAGGGGGCCGGCAATCAGCCCCAGCATTTT CASSLQGAGNQPQHF
13 TRBJ1-1 NA TRBV18 NA TGTGCCACCCAAAGGCGGGGGGGAGATGAAGCTTTCTTT CATQRRGGDEAFF
13 TRBJ2-7 NA TRBV6-5 NA TGTGCCAGCAGGGGGGGTGGGGTCTACGAGCAGTACTTC CASRGGGVYEQYF
13 TRBJ2-5 NA TRBV11-2 NA TGTGCCAGCAGCTCCCCTCGGGTAGAGACCCAGTACTTC CASSSPRVETQYF
15 TRBJ2-2 TRBD2 TRBV11-2 NA TGTGCCAGCAGCTTAGTGGGGGGGGTAGATAGGAAGCTGTTTTTT CASSLVGGVDRKLFF
15 TRBJ2-2 TRBD1 TRBV5-1 NA TGCGCCAGCCGAGGGGGCGCCTCGAACACCGGGGAGCTGTTTTTT CASRGGASNTGELFF
13 TRBJ2-1 NA TRBV10-3 few TGTGCCATCAGTGGGGGCCCCTACAATGAGCAGTTCTTC CAISGGPYNEQFF
15 TRBJ2-1 NA TRBV23-1 NA TGCGCCAGCAGTCAACGAAGCCTGGGGTACAATGAGCAGTTCTTC CASSQRSLGYNEQFF
15 TRBJ2-4 NA TRBV7-2 NA TGTGCCAGCAGCTTAGAGGGGCAGATTAAAAACATTCAGTACTTC CASSLEGQIKNIQYF
16 TRBJ1-5 NA TRBV28 NA TGTGCCAGCAGTTTAGTTTCCCCATATAGCAATCAGCCCCAGCATTTT CASSLVSPYSNQPQHF
10 TRBJ2-1 NA TRBV20-1 NA TGCAGTGCTATGGACAATGAGCAGTTCTTC CSAMDNEQFF
11 TRBJ2-7 NA TRBV7-2 NA TGTGCCAGCAGCTATACCTACGAGCAGTACTTC CASSYTYEQYF
13 TRBJ2-1 NA TRBV10-3 NA TGTGCCATCAGCGGAGACAGATACAATGAGCAGTTCTTC CAISGDRYNEQFF
14 TRBJ1-1 NA TRBV5-1 NA TGCGCCAGCAGCTTGGACAGGGCGACCACTGAAGCTTTCTTT CASSLDRATTEAFF
16 TRBJ1-2 NA TRBV14 NA TGTGCCAGCAGCCAAGAACAGGGCAGGGTTAACTATGGCTACACCTTC CASSQEQGRVNYGYTF